The 29 T cell receptor beta chains reported below all come from one sample, sequenced in a study of vaccination and CD4 T cells after COVID-19. Their antigens remain unidentified. Noted time point: late sampling 161 to 241 days after vaccination in three convalescent patients. Specified treatment: approximately 11-day PBMC culture with coronavirus spike peptide pools or control peptides (ViraFEST assay). An Oncomine TCR Beta short-read assay was used to sequence the DNA from cultured CD4+ T cells. Via MiXCR, TCRdb re-called the PCR reads, giving one row per CDR3 protein. The sample has around 18,000 distinct CDR3 sequences, around 40% seen once; the top ten hold 15% to 20%. The material sequenced was CD4+ T cells from blood, cultured in vitro, taken about 7 months after SARS-CoV-2 vaccination. The receptors come from a human donor who had recovered from COVID-19.

This clonotype has a handful of counts. The V and J genes are TRBV2 and TRBJ2-7; unclear D gene. The CDR3 spans 12 residues. The germline gives CDR1 SNHLY, CDR2 FYNNEI. The V end lost 6 bases, the J end lost 2 bases, and 8 bases lay between the germline ends. CDR3 in DNA: TGTGCCAGCAGGTTTACTCCCTACGAGCAGTACTTC. It translates to CASRFTPYEQYF.

The chain couples TRBV27 to TRBJ2-1; a possible D gene is TRBD2 (6 bases). CDR1 is MNHEY, CDR2 SMNVEV, per germline (reference sequence). V shed 4 bases and J shed 2 bases, with 15 bases lying between them. CDR3 size: 16 residues. The CDR3 region is CASSYFRSGAYNEQFF. CDR3 DNA: TGTGCCAGCAGTTACTTTCGTAGCGGCGCCTACAATGAGCAGTTCTTC.

This chain uses TRBV7-2 with TRBJ2-7; possible D gene TRBD2, 6 bases. This CDR3 spans 12 amino acids. From germline, CDR1 is SGHTA and CDR2 FQGNSA. Trimming removed 5 bases at V and 9 bases at J, with 14 bases between. CDR3 sequence: CASSLDYLGQYF. CDR3 DNA: TGTGCCAGCAGCCTGGACTATTTAGGGCAGTACTTC.

This clonotype has more than one count but fewer than ten. The V call is TRBV20-1, the J call TRBJ1-1, with a weak D call TRBD1 (5 bases). CDR1 and CDR2 from the germline V gene are DFQATT and SNEGSKA (reference sequence). V shed 0 bases and J shed 2 bases, with 16 bases lying between them. The CDR3 length is 16 residues. The CDR3 spells CSARDPRRGTNTEAFF. For the CDR3, the DNA is TGCAGTGCTAGAGATCCTCGGAGGGGAACAAACACTGAAGCTTTCTTT.

This clonotype has just a few counts. The chain employs TRBV7-6 and TRBJ2-1; 9 bases agree with TRBD2. The germline CDR1 and CDR2 sequences are SGHVS and FNYEAQ. The CDR3 covers 15 residues. J was trimmed by 5 bases and V by 0 bases; bases with no gene match: 2. The CDR3 is CASSLAASGDNEQFF. CDR3 nucleotides: TGTGCCAGCAGCTTAGCGGCTAGCGGGGACAATGAGCAGTTCTTC.

This chain links TRBV7-3 with TRBJ2-7; no reliable D call. The CDR3 consists of 11 residues. V was shortened by 5 bases and J by 9 bases, with 11 bases between the two germline ends. Germline loops: CDR1 SGHTA, CDR2 FQGTGA. The CDR3 protein is CASSLSGGQYF. The CDR3 DNA is TGTGCCAGCAGCCTCTCAGGTGGGCAGTACTTC.

V is TRBV7-9 and J is TRBJ1-2, with D possibly TRBD1 on 6 matching bases. The V end lost 2 bases, the J end lost 3 bases, and 10 bases lay between the germline ends. The CDR3 loop spans 14 amino acids. Germline V gene lookup returns CDR1 SEHNR and CDR2 FQNEAQ (reference sequence). The CDR3 DNA follows: TGTGCCAGCAGCTTAATGGGGGCACACTATGGCTACACCTTC. It encodes CASSLMGAHYGYTF.

J is TRBJ2-1 and V is TRBV20-1, with 7 bases lining up with TRBD2. This CDR3 has 16 amino acids. Germline lookup yields CDR1 DFQATT and CDR2 SNEGSKA (reference sequence). Losses at the gene ends were 5 bases for V and 4 bases for J; bases not matched to a gene: 14. CDR3 region: CSAPPGLPTGYNEQFF. CDR3 sequence (DNA): TGCAGTGCTCCACCGGGACTACCAACAGGTTACAATGAGCAGTTCTTC.

The sample holds a few counts of this clonotype. V gene TRBV6-1 combines with J gene TRBJ1-2; D is perhaps TRBD1 (5 bases). Germline V CDR1 and CDR2: MNHNS, SASEGT. The CDR3 consists of 17 residues. V shed 3 bases and J shed 9 bases, with 26 bases lying between them. CDR3 sequence: CASSDEVAIRLVGRYTF. The CDR3 DNA reads as TGTGCCAGCAGTGATGAGGTCGCGATTCGACTCGTGGGACGCTACACCTTC.

In this sample, this clonotype is large. V and J are TRBV7-9 and TRBJ2-7; maybe TRBD2 (5 bases). The CDR3 contains 13 residues. From germline, CDR1 is SEHNR and CDR2 FQNEAQ (reference sequence). Trimming took 3 bases from V and 0 from J, leaving 6 bases between them. This CDR3 is CASSFGISYEQYF. The CDR3 DNA is TGTGCCAGCAGCTTCGGGATCTCCTACGAGCAGTACTTC. Full variable domain (rest looked up from reference TRBV7-9 and TRBJ2-7): DTGVSQNPRHKITKRGQNVTFRCDPISEHNRLYWYRQTLGQGPEFLTYFQNEAQLEKSRLLSDRFSAERPKGSFSTLEIQRTEQGDSAMYLCASSFGISYEQYFGPGTRLTVT.

The chain employs TRBV7-2 and TRBJ2-7; D is possibly TRBD1 or TRBD2 (6 bases each). The V end lost 1 base, the J end lost 3 bases, and 13 bases lay between the germline ends. Germline-derived CDR1 and CDR2 are SGHTA and FQGNSA. This CDR3 region has 15 residues. The CDR3 DNA reads TGTGCCAGCAGCTTAGTGCGTGGAGGGGGCTACGAGCAGTACTTC. Protein: CASSLVRGGGYEQYF.

This clonotype was picked up a small number of times. This rearrangement joins TRBV7-8 to TRBJ1-2; D gene ambiguous. This CDR3 is built from 12 residues. The germline V gene has CDR1 SGHVS and CDR2 FQNEAQ. The V end was cut by 1 base, the J end by 3 bases, with 3 bases between. CDR3 bases: TGTGCCAGCAGCTTAGAGCACTATGGCTACACCTTC. It codes for CASSLEHYGYTF. Supplemented by reference TRBV7-8 and TRBJ1-2, the full variable domain reads GAGVSQSPRYKVAKRGQDVALRCDPISGHVSLFWYQQALGQGPEFLTYFQNEAQLDKSGLPSDRFFAERPEGSVSTLKIQRTQQEDSAVYLCASSLEHYGYTFGSGTRLTVV.

CDR3 nucleotides: TGTGCCATCAGTGTGGGGATCACAGATACGCAGTATTTT. This encodes CAISVGITDTQYF. V gene TRBV10-3 combines with J gene TRBJ2-3, with D unresolved. V was cut by 4 bases and J by 2 bases, with 7 bases left in between. This CDR3 contains 13 residues. Germline-derived CDR1 and CDR2 are ENHRY and SYGVKD.

The chain carries TRBV6-1 and TRBJ1-5; 8 bases match TRBD1. Per the germline V gene, CDR1 is MNHNS and CDR2 is SASEGT. V lost 6 bases and J lost 7; bases outside the gene matches: 11. The CDR3 extends over 15 amino acids. The CDR3, as DNA: TGTGCCAGCAGCAGATCGGACAGGGCGCGCCAGCCCCAGCATTTT. Translation: CASSRSDRARQPQHF.

The V and J genes are TRBV7-3 and TRBJ2-1; D gene unclear. The CDR3 runs 12 residues. With 5 bases removed from V and 11 bases from J, the gap between germline ends came to 13 bases. Germline V gene lookup returns CDR1 SGHTA and CDR2 FQGTGA. CDR3 amino acids: CASSQTELKQFF. The CDR3 coding sequence is TGTGCCAGCAGCCAAACTGAACTAAAGCAGTTCTTC.

This sequence joins TRBV19 and TRBJ2-3, with TRBD2 identical over 10 bases. CDR1 and CDR2 (germline): LNHDA, SQIVND (reference sequence). CDR3 size: 14 residues. The V and J ends lost 6 bases and 3 bases, in that order; junction bases with no gene match: 3. The CDR3 nucleotides are TGTGCCAGTAGCAGGACTAGCGGAACAGATACGCAGTATTTT. Translating gives CASSRTSGTDTQYF.

This clonotype was counted between two and nine times. The V and J genes are TRBV6-5 and TRBJ1-1; weak D call: TRBD1 (6 bases). Germline V gives CDR1 MNHEY, CDR2 SVGAGI. The CDR3 contains 15 residues. V was cut by 4 bases and J by 6 bases, with 18 bases left in between. Here the CDR3 reads CASSLQPQGRSEAFF. In DNA form, the CDR3 reads TGTGCCAGCAGTTTACAGCCACAGGGTAGGTCTGAAGCTTTCTTT.

This clonotype has more than one count but fewer than ten. The rearrangement uses TRBV20-1 and TRBJ1-2; D gene ambiguous. The CDR3 consists of 14 residues. V lost 0 bases to trimming and J lost 4 bases, with 12 bases between them. Germline loops: CDR1 DFQATT, CDR2 SNEGSKA (reference sequence). The CDR3 spells CSARDFLGSYGYTF. CDR3 DNA sequence: TGCAGTGCTAGAGATTTCTTAGGTAGCTATGGCTACACCTTC.

The sample holds a few counts of this clonotype. The rearrangement uses TRBV7-9 and TRBJ2-1, with 14 nucleotides matching TRBD2. Germline-derived CDR1 and CDR2 are SEHNR and FQNEAQ (reference sequence). CDR3 length: 14 residues. The trim removed 3 bases at V and 8 bases at J, leaving 0 bases unmatched. For the CDR3, the DNA is TGTGCCAGCAGCTTGGGACTAGCGGGGGATGAGCAGTTCTTC. This translates into CASSLGLAGDEQFF.

This rearrangement joins TRBV6-1 to TRBJ1-5; no reliable D call. With 1 base removed from V and 3 bases from J, the gap between germline ends came to 7 bases. Germline assignment: CDR1 MNHNS and CDR2 SASEGT. This CDR3 contains 14 residues. The CDR3 region is CASSEEWHNQPQHF. The DNA of the CDR3 is TGTGCCAGCAGTGAAGAATGGCACAATCAGCCCCAGCATTTT.

This sequence joins TRBV14 and TRBJ2-1; D might be TRBD2 (6 bases). This CDR3 is 16 amino acids long. Germline V gives CDR1 SGHDN, CDR2 FVKESK. Trimming left V 0 bases short and J 4 bases short, with 13 bases between. The CDR3 loop is CASSQDRGLVYNEQFF. In DNA form, the CDR3 reads TGTGCCAGCAGCCAAGATCGGGGGTTGGTTTACAATGAGCAGTTCTTC.

The CDR3 loop reads CSASGTSGNSYEQYF. The CDR3 DNA sequence: TGCAGTGCTAGTGGGACTAGCGGGAACTCCTACGAGCAGTACTTC. The chain couples TRBV20-1 to TRBJ2-7; TRBD2 matches 13 bases. V was pared by 3 bases and J by 0 bases, with 2 bases of the junction left unmatched. The CDR3 extends over 15 amino acids. Germline V gene sequence: CDR1 DFQATT, CDR2 SNEGSKA (reference sequence).

This clonotype was observed once. DNA of the CDR3: TGCAGTGCTAGAGATTTCCTAGCGACAAGCAATGAGCAGTTCTTC. Its protein is CSARDFLATSNEQFF. The chain employs TRBV20-1 and TRBJ2-1; D is perhaps TRBD2 (6 bases). Germline CDR1 reads DFQATT; CDR2 reads SNEGSKA (reference sequence). There are 15 residues in the CDR3. Trimming pared 0 bases from V and 6 bases from J, leaving 15 bases between.

V is TRBV20-1 and J is TRBJ2-1, with 8 bases that match TRBD1. Germline CDR1 DFQATT, CDR2 SNEGSKA (reference sequence). The CDR3 has 14 residues. Trimming cost V 6 bases and J 5 bases; bases outside gene matches: 9. The CDR3 DNA is TGCAGTGCAACCGGACAGGGTCCAAACAATGAGCAGTTCTTC. Its protein product is CSATGQGPNNEQFF.

The rearrangement links TRBV7-2 to TRBJ2-3; D is perhaps TRBD1 (5 bases). CDR1 is SGHTA and CDR2 is FQGNSA in the germline V gene. Trimming took off 5 bases at V and 1 base at J, with 10 bases between the two ends. The CDR3 runs to 14 residues. Here the CDR3 reads CASSPSRGTDTQYF. The CDR3 region has the DNA TGTGCCAGCAGCCCGAGCAGGGGCACAGATACGCAGTATTTT.

This sequence joins TRBV6-2 or TRBV6-3 and TRBJ2-7; a possible D gene is TRBD1 (6 bases). CDR1 is MNHEY, CDR2 SVGEGT, per germline. This CDR3 spans 17 amino acids. V dropped 6 bases and J dropped 6 bases, with 27 bases sitting between them. The CDR3 DNA follows: TGTGCCAGCAGCCTAACACTAGAGGGGGTTTTGTCCGGCGAGCAGTACTTC. It encodes CASSLTLEGVLSGEQYF.

The rearrangement links TRBV6-1 to TRBJ1-1; D not certain. The CDR3 is 12 amino acids. The germline V and J ends were trimmed by 7 bases and 5 bases, with 11 bases remaining between them. Germline assignment: CDR1 MNHNS and CDR2 SASEGT. DNA for the CDR3: TGTGCCAGCAACATTGCCAGGACTGAAGCTTTCTTT. Amino acid sequence: CASNIARTEAFF.

This clonotype came up once. J is TRBJ1-1 and V is TRBV7-3; the match to TRBD1 covers 8 bases. V dropped 3 bases and J dropped 4; count of bases not matched to a gene: 1. The CDR3 runs 13 residues. CDR1 SGHTA and CDR2 FQGTGA come from the germline V gene. The CDR3: CASSFGTGTEAFF. The CDR3 DNA reads as TGTGCCAGCAGCTTTGGGACAGGCACTGAAGCTTTCTTT.

The chain recombines TRBV18 with TRBJ2-7; D uncertain. Germline loops: CDR1 KGHSH, CDR2 LQKENI. V gave up 3 bases and J gave up 0 bases, with 3 bases separating them. The CDR3 length is 12 residues. DNA for the CDR3: TGTGCCAGCTCACCCAGCTCCTACGAGCAGTACTTC. This sequence encodes CASSPSSYEQYF. Filled out from reference TRBV18 and TRBJ2-7, the complete variable domain reads NAGVMQNPRHLVRRRGQEARLRCSPMKGHSHVYWYRQLPEEGLKFMVYLQKENIIDESGMPKERFSAEFPKEGPSILRIQQVVRGDSAAYFCASSPSSYEQYFGPGTRLTVT.